The T cell receptor (beta chain) described here comes from a study of shared clonotypes between healthy human individuals. An even split of each subset's genomic DNA across several immunoSEQ plates was performed. TCRdb's table, derived via immunoSEQ multiplex PCR, lists solely in-frame clones and lacks some. The sample shows around 2.1 million clones, roughly 91% of them seen only once. CD8 cells regarded as naive lacked CD45RO, were positively chosen for CCR7, and omitted terminally differentiated effector memory CD45RA+ cells. The study drew all its donors from Caucasian adults living in Nashville, Tennessee. Sequenced material: naive CD8+ T cells from PBMCs. The receptor was derived from a man aged 18 to 30 in good health. Some clones in this sample may be carry-over from other donors' samples.

The CDR3 reads CASSPPGRARGSYEQYF. The CDR3 DNA reads TGTGCCAGCAGCCCCCCGGGGCGGGCCCGGGGGTCCTACGAGCAGTACTTC. V usage is TRBV5-6 and J usage is TRBJ2-7; perhaps TRBD2 as D (6 bases). V was cut by 4 bases and J by 1 base, with 21 bases left in between. CDR1 and CDR2 from the germline V gene are SGHDT and YYEEEE. The CDR3 length is 17 residues.